This is a list of T cell receptor beta chains from one sample in a study of shared clonotypes between healthy human individuals. Libraries were prepared by immunoSEQ multiplex PCR; TCRdb keeps only in-frame clonotypes and omits some of them. The table has nearly 2 million clones, approximately 94% seen once. Sequencing was carried out using naive CD8+ T cells sorted from blood. The receptors were sampled from a man aged 18 to 30 in good health. CDR3s include the opening cysteine and the closing phenylalanine or tryptophan. The D gene is left open where the match is weak. The size entry is marked missing in some rows and otherwise reads once, few, many or a size class.

>TRBV19|once|TRBD2|TRBJ2-4
TGTGCCAGTAGTCAGTGGGCGGGGGTAGCCAAAAACATTCAGTACTTC
CASSQWAGVAKNIQYF
>TRBV28|.|TRBD2|TRBJ2-1
TGTGCCAGCAGTTTGCTAGCGGGGGGGAATGAGCAGTTCTTC
CASSLLAGGNEQFF
>TRBV13|.|TRBD2|TRBJ2-7
TGTGCCAGCAGCTTAGTAGCGGGAGGGTACGAGCAGTACTTC
CASSLVAGGYEQYF
>TRBV29-1|.|.|TRBJ2-5
TGCAGCGTTGCGGGGGACAGGGACCTCGCTAGCGGGAGTACAGAGACCCAGTACTTC
CSVAGDRDLASGSTETQYF
>TRBV10-2|few|TRBD1|TRBJ1-2
TGCGCCAGCAGTGAGTACACAGGGGGGAGCTATGGCTACACCTTC
CASSEYTGGSYGYTF
>TRBV5-1|.|TRBD2|TRBJ2-2
TGCGCCAGCAGCTCTGGACTAGCGGGAACGGACACCGGGGAGCTGTTTTTT
CASSSGLAGTDTGELFF
>TRBV30|.|.|TRBJ1-2
TGTGCCTGGGACCTCTCAGGGACGCATGGCTACACCTTC
CAWDLSGTHGYTF
>TRBV10-3|.|TRBD1|TRBJ2-1
TGTGCCATCAGTGAGTCGAGGACAGGGTCCTACAATGAGCAGTTCTTC
CAISESRTGSYNEQFF
>TRBV27|.|TRBD1|TRBJ1-1
TGTGCCAGCAGTTTTGTAGGGACAGGGAACACTGAAGCTTTCTTT
CASSFVGTGNTEAFF
>TRBV5-6|.|.|TRBJ1-2
TGTGCCAGCAGCCGCAATCTCTTCGATGGCTACACCTTC
CASSRNLFDGYTF
>TRBV4-3|.|.|TRBJ1-1
TGCGCCAGCAGCCCCGGGACGCTCATGAACACTGAAGCTTTCTTT
CASSPGTLMNTEAFF
>TRBV6-5|few|.|TRBJ2-7
TGTGCCAGCAGTTACGCTGGGACCTACGAGCAGTACTTC
CASSYAGTYEQYF
>TRBV30|.|.|TRBJ1-1
TGTGCCTGGGGGGGACTGGAGCATAAAGCTTTCTTT
CAWGGLEHKAFF
>TRBV6-6|.|.|TRBJ2-1
TGTGCCAGCAGTGACAGGAACTCCTACAATGAGCAGTTCTTC
CASSDRNSYNEQFF
>TRBV5-4|.|.|TRBJ2-5
TGTGCCAGCAGCTTGGCGACCAGTCCCCAAGAGACCCAGTACTTC
CASSLATSPQETQYF
>TRBV7-8|.|.|TRBJ2-7
TGTGCCAGCAGCTTAGCGGCGGCAGGGATCTACGAGCAGTACTTC
CASSLAAAGIYEQYF
>TRBV5-1|few|.|TRBJ2-7
TGCGCCAGCAGCTTGGTCGATTCCTACGAGCAGTACTTC
CASSLVDSYEQYF
>TRBV4-1|.|.|TRBJ1-3
TGCGCCAGCAGCCAAGTTTCGGGTTTTGGAAACACCATATATTTT
CASSQVSGFGNTIYF
>TRBV13|.|.|TRBJ2-7
TGTGCCAGCAGCCCGACCGGGACGGAGTCCTACGAGCAGTACTTC
CASSPTGTESYEQYF
>TRBV2|once|.|TRBJ2-2
TGTGCCAGCATTGAGGTGAACACCGGGGAGCTGTTTTTT
CASIEVNTGELFF
>TRBV28|.|TRBD2|TRBJ2-7
TGTGCCAGCAGTCCAACAGCGGGGGTCTACGAGCAGTACTTC
CASSPTAGVYEQYF
>TRBV27|.|TRBD2|TRBJ2-3
TGTGCCAGCAGTTCTTCAGCGGGAGAGGTGACAGATACGCAGTATTTT
CASSSSAGEVTDTQYF
>TRBV27|.|.|TRBJ2-1
TGTGCCAGCAGCGTCGGCAGCTACAATGAGCAGTTCTTC
CASSVGSYNEQFF
>TRBV7-3|.|.|TRBJ1-6
TGTGCCAGCAGCTTAGGGGGTACGAATTCACCCCTCCACTTT
CASSLGGTNSPLHF
>TRBV30|.|TRBD1|TRBJ2-7
TGTGCCTGGGAGGGACAGGAGTACGAGCAGTACTTC
CAWEGQEYEQYF
>TRBV7-9|.|.|TRBJ1-1
TGTGCCAGCAGCCTTGATGGGGGCGCTTGGGCTTTCTTT
CASSLDGGAWAFF
>TRBV4-1|.|TRBD1|TRBJ2-5
TGCGCCAGCAGCCACGGACAGGGGGCGCAGGAGACCCAGTACTTC
CASSHGQGAQETQYF
>TRBV27|.|TRBD1|TRBJ2-7
TGTGCCAGCAGTTCTGTTGGGACAGGGTATTACGAGCAGTACTTC
CASSSVGTGYYEQYF
>TRBV5-1|.|TRBD2|TRBJ2-2
TGCGCCAGCAGCTTGGAACTAGCGGGGGCGCTGACGGCCGGGGAGCTGTTTTTT
CASSLELAGALTAGELFF
>TRBV4-3|.|TRBD2|TRBJ2-2
TGCGCCAGCAGCCAAGATGTTAGCGGGACGGACACCGGGGAGCTGTTTTTT
CASSQDVSGTDTGELFF
>TRBV2|.|TRBD2|TRBJ2-2
TGTGCCATCCGGGAGCGCTTAGCCTCCCCTAGCGGGACCGGGGAGCTGTTTTTT
CAIRERLASPSGTGELFF
>TRBV5-4|.|.|TRBJ2-7
TGTGCCAGCAGCTTACCGACAGGTCCGACCTACGAGCAGTACTTC
CASSLPTGPTYEQYF
>TRBV4-1|.|.|TRBJ2-7
TGCGCCAGCAGCCAAGAGGCCGGGACCTTCGGCGAGCAGTACTTC
CASSQEAGTFGEQYF
>TRBV13|.|.|TRBJ1-3
TGTGCCAGCAGCCTGGGACCCGCTGGAAACACCATATATTTT
CASSLGPAGNTIYF
>TRBV7-9|.|TRBD2|TRBJ2-5
TGTGCCAGCCGTTGGGGGGAGGGGACCCAGTACTTC
CASRWGEGTQYF
>TRBV29-1|.|TRBD2|TRBJ2-3
TGCAGCGTTGAGGGTGGGAGGGCCTCGACAGATACGCAGTATTTT
CSVEGGRASTDTQYF
>TRBV10-2|once|TRBD1|TRBJ1-2
TGCGCCAGCAGACCCAAACCGGGACAGGGGGTCGATGGCTACACCTTC
CASRPKPGQGVDGYTF
>TRBV9|.|.|TRBJ2-4
TGTGCCAGCAGCGTAGAGGGAGGAGCCAAAAACATTCAGTACTTC
CASSVEGGAKNIQYF
>TRBV10-1|.|.|TRBJ1-1
TGCGCCAGCAGTGAGTCTGCGGCCTCGAACACTGAAGCTTTCTTT
CASSESAASNTEAFF
>TRBV6-1|.|.|TRBJ2-4
TGTGCCACGACAGGAACCTTAGCCAAAAACATTCAGTACTTC
CATTGTLAKNIQYF
>TRBV6-5|.|.|TRBJ1-1
TGTGCCAGCAGTCACCGGGAGGGGGGCACTGAAGCTTTCTTT
CASSHREGGTEAFF
>TRBV5-1|.|TRBD2|TRBJ2-7
TGCGCCAGATCGACTAGCGGGGTCCCTACGTTCGAGCAGTACTTC
CARSTSGVPTFEQYF
>TRBV5-1|.|.|TRBJ2-7
TGCGCCAGCAGCCCCTTCCCCGGCGCCTACGAGCAGTACTTC
CASSPFPGAYEQYF
>TRBV11-2|.|.|TRBJ2-7
TGTGCCAGCAGCTTAGTGGGGGCGCCTGGGGAGCAGTACTTC
CASSLVGAPGEQYF
>TRBV9|.|.|TRBJ2-5
TGTGCCAGCAGCGTAGCTACAGAAGAGACCCAGTACTTC
CASSVATEETQYF
>TRBV27|.|.|TRBJ2-7
TGTGCCAGCAGCTTTAGGCTAGACGAGCAGTACTTC
CASSFRLDEQYF